The 20 T cell receptor beta chains below come from one sample, sequenced in a study of T cells in Graves' hyperthyroidism and ophthalmopathy. RNA transcripts provided the source from which TCR beta CDR3 regions were amplified. The HTBI primer set drove a first-round RT-PCR of the TCR CDR3. TCRdb independently ran MiXCR on the multiplex PCR reads; one entry per CDR3 protein. The table lists about 98,000 distinct CDR3 sequences, approximately 40% of them singletons. Sequenced material: peripheral blood or thyroid tissue (not recorded which). All receptors come from a woman under 40 with Graves' hyperthyroidism.

This clonotype was detected ten times or more. The chain has TRBV5-6 and TRBJ1-4, with TRBD1 identical over 11 bases. Per germline, CDR1 SGHDT and CDR2 YYEEEE. The CDR3 loop spans 15 amino acids. Losses at the gene ends were 7 bases for V and 8 bases for J; bases not matched to a gene: 10. CDR3 residues: CASGTARDRGEKLFF. CDR3 DNA: TGTGCCAGCGGAACGGCCCGGGACAGGGGGGAAAAACTGTTTTTT. Supplemented by reference TRBV5-6 and TRBJ1-4, the full variable domain reads DAGVTQSPTHLIKTRGQQVTLRCSPKSGHDTVSWYQQALGQGPQFIFQYYEEEERQRGNFPDRFSGHQFPNYSSELNVNALLLGDSALYLCASGTARDRGEKLFFGSGTQLSVL.

The chain links TRBV2 to TRBJ2-2, with 7 positions matching TRBD2. The CDR3 runs to 20 residues. J lost 7 bases, V lost 6 bases, and 26 bases had no gene match. From germline, CDR1 is SNHLY and CDR2 FYNNEI. DNA of the CDR3: TGTGCCAGCAGCCAAATCGACCTGGGACTAACGGGAGTCTGGGTCGGGGAGCTGTTTTTT. Its translation: CASSQIDLGLTGVWVGELFF.

This chain uses TRBV20-1 with TRBJ2-5; 10 bases map to TRBD1. V was clipped by 5 bases and J by 5 bases; unmatched bases: 11. The germline CDR1 and CDR2 sequences are DFQATT and SNEGSKA (reference sequence). The CDR3 runs 15 residues. CDR3 sequence (DNA): TGCAGTGCTGTTCTTCCGGGACAGGGGACTGAGACCCAGTACTTC. This translates into CSAVLPGQGTETQYF.

This clonotype was picked up many times. Relative to the germline gene, one junction end is altered; a read error may explain this. The chain employs TRBV4-2 and TRBJ2-7; D unclear. This CDR3 has 14 amino acids. From germline, CDR1 is LGHNA and CDR2 YNFKEQ. CDR3 sequence: CASSQGPGSSEQYF. CDR3 sequence (DNA): TGTGCCAGCAGCCAAGGTCCGGGCTCCTCCGAGCAGTACTTC.

This clonotype appeared many times. The rearrangement uses TRBV20-1 and TRBJ2-5, with D possibly being TRBD2 (6 bases). The germline V gene encodes CDR1 DFQATT and CDR2 SNEGSKA (reference sequence). V lost 5 bases and J 7 bases, leaving 20 bases between the germline ends. The CDR3 totals 14 residues. CDR3 DNA sequence: TGCAGTGCTCAAGGGTTCGGGACTGACCGGACCCAGTACTTC. Translating it yields CSAQGFGTDRTQYF.

This clonotype was observed at least ten times. V and J are TRBV5-1 and TRBJ1-5; no clear D gene. V lost 0 bases to trimming and J lost 1 base, with 11 bases between them. The length of the CDR3 is 16 residues. Germline CDR1 reads SGHRS; CDR2 reads YFSETQ. CDR3 in DNA: TGCGCCAGCAGCTTGGGACCTAAAGGGAGCAATCAGCCCCAGCATTTT. This encodes CASSLGPKGSNQPQHF.

This clonotype has a count of ten or more. The V call is TRBV7-9, the J call TRBJ2-5, with a weak D call TRBD2 (5 bases). Per germline, CDR1 SEHNR and CDR2 FQNEAQ (reference sequence). This CDR3 region has 14 residues. The V end was cut by 1 base, the J end by 7 bases, with 13 bases between. The CDR3 DNA is TGTGCCAGCAGCTTAGGTGGTTTGGAGGTGACCCAGTACTTC. This codes for CASSLGGLEVTQYF.

This clonotype was seen ten or more times. The chain links TRBV7-3 to TRBJ2-5; D possibly corresponds to TRBD2 (7 bases). The CDR3 sequence is 14 residues long. V lost 3 bases and J 1 base, leaving 9 bases between the germline ends. Germline CDR1 and CDR2: SGHTA and FQGTGA. The CDR3 protein is CASSFGGPQETQYF. CDR3 bases: TGTGCCAGCAGCTTCGGGGGGCCCCAAGAGACCCAGTACTTC.

This clonotype was seen many times. V and J are TRBV9 and TRBJ1-1; a possible D gene is TRBD1 (6 bases). The CDR3 consists of 17 residues. Trimming removed 3 bases at V and 2 bases at J, with 20 bases between. The germline V gene has CDR1 SGDLS and CDR2 YYNGEE. This CDR3 is CASSEQPLGGANTEAFF. CDR3 nucleotide sequence: TGTGCCAGCAGCGAACAGCCCTTGGGGGGCGCCAACACTGAAGCTTTCTTT.

As DNA, the CDR3 is TGTGCCAGCAGTAGGGGCCCTGAGGCCCAGTACTTC. It is translated as CASSRGPEAQYF. The chain carries TRBV5-8 and TRBJ2-5, with D perhaps TRBD1 (5 bases). Trimming shortened V by 5 bases and J by 9 bases, and 14 bases separated the two germline ends. The V gene's germline CDR1 is SGHTS and CDR2 YDEGEE. The CDR3 runs to 12 residues.

At least ten counts were recorded for this clonotype. The rearrangement links TRBV20-1 to TRBJ1-5; D uncertain. The germline V gene has CDR1 DFQATT and CDR2 SNEGSKA (reference sequence). This CDR3 is 12 amino acids long. V lost 4 bases and J lost 3, with 7 bases in between. The CDR3 nucleotides are TGCAGTGCTACCCAGGCCAATCAGCCCCAGCATTTT. This sequence encodes CSATQANQPQHF.

This clonotype occurred many times. This rearrangement joins TRBV7-9 to TRBJ1-3; 7 positions agree with TRBD1. Germline lookup yields CDR1 SEHNR and CDR2 FQNEAQ (reference sequence). The V gene end was trimmed by 5 bases and the J gene end by 4 bases; junction bases not matched to a gene: 11. The CDR3 covers 16 residues. CDR3 loop: CASSRTSTGSGNTIYF. The CDR3 nucleotides are TGTGCCAGCAGCCGAACCTCGACAGGGAGCGGAAACACCATATATTTT.

In its sample, this clonotype was seen many times. The chain couples TRBV4-1 to TRBJ2-7; TRBD1 might be the D (5 bases). V was clipped by 9 bases and J by 3 bases, with 12 bases between them. Germline lookup yields CDR1 MGHRA and CDR2 YSYEKL. The CDR3 totals 12 residues. CDR3 DNA: TGCGCCAGTCAGGGAAATAACTACGAGCAGTACTTC. It yields the protein CASQGNNYEQYF.

Concerning this clonotype: The junction departs from germline at one end; a sequencing error may be responsible. This chain connects TRBV7-2 to TRBJ1-3, with TRBD1 matching 7 bases. Per germline, CDR1 SGHTA and CDR2 FQGNSA. The CDR3 contains 15 residues. CDR3 sequence reads: CAGSRTTGSGNTIYF. Here the CDR3 DNA reads TGTGCCGGCAGCCGCACGACAGGGTCTGGAAACACCATATATTTT.

This clonotype was observed at least ten times. The V call is TRBV5-8, the J call TRBJ1-2, with unresolved D. The CDR3 runs 17 residues. CDR1 and CDR2 (germline): SGHTS, YDEGEE. Trimming removed 4 bases at V and 4 bases at J, with 23 bases between. Here the CDR3 reads CASSPRPGLYRSYGYTF. The CDR3 DNA follows: TGTGCCAGCAGCCCGAGACCTGGGCTCTATCGAAGCTATGGCTACACCTTC.

Of note for this clonotype: Just one base apart from a much larger clone, this may be a read error. The chain employs TRBV5-1 and TRBJ2-3, with no clear D. Trimming shortened V by 4 bases and J by 1 base, and 10 bases separated the two germline ends. Germline-derived CDR1 and CDR2 are SGHRS and YFSETQ. The CDR3 is 14 residues long. CDR3 nucleotides: TGCGCCAGCAGCCCTACCTTTGGCACAGATACGCAGTATTTT. Translated: CASSPTFGTDTQYF. The full variable domain, in which reference TRBV5-1 and TRBJ2-3 provide the parts outside the CDR3, is KAGVTQTPRYLIKTRGQQVTLSCSPISGHRSVSWYQQTPGQGLQFLFEYFSETQRNKGNFPGRFSGRQFSNSRSEMNVSTLELGDSALYLCASSPTFGTDTQYFGPGTRLTVL.

This clonotype was picked up many times. The chain has TRBV28 and TRBJ2-5; D uncertain. Germline V lookup: CDR1 MDHEN, CDR2 SYDVKM. V was clipped by 5 bases and J by 0 bases, with 13 bases between them. The CDR3 length is 15 residues. CDR3 protein: CASSPRGANQETQYF. DNA for the CDR3: TGTGCCAGCAGTCCCCGTGGCGCCAACCAAGAGACCCAGTACTTC. The variable domain in full, with the rest retrieved from reference TRBV28 and TRBJ2-5, is DVKVTQSSRYLVKRTGEKVFLECVQDMDHENMFWYRQDPGLGLRLIYFSYDVKMKEKGDIPEGYSVSREKKERFSLILESASTNQTSMYLCASSPRGANQETQYFGPGTRLLVL.

This clonotype was detected many times. V gene TRBV6-5 combines with J gene TRBJ1-6, with 9 bases fitting TRBD1. With V trimmed by 6 bases and J by 9 bases, 9 bases remained unmatched. Germline V CDR1 and CDR2: MNHEY, SVGAGI. The CDR3 runs 15 residues. The CDR3 DNA sequence: TGTGCCAGCAGATACAGGGGGCGCCTATCTTCACCCCTCCACTTT. This sequence encodes CASRYRGRLSSPLHF.

The chain links TRBV10-3 to TRBJ1-5, with D possibly TRBD1 on 5 matching bases. V lost 4 bases to trimming and J lost 7 bases, with 17 bases between them. CDR3 size: 15 residues. Germline V CDR1 and CDR2: ENHRY, SYGVKD. This chain's CDR3 is CAISVRQSYEQPQHF. The CDR3 DNA reads TGTGCCATCAGTGTTCGACAGTCCTACGAGCAGCCCCAGCATTTT.

This rearrangement joins TRBV7-2 to TRBJ1-1; 9 bases map to TRBD1. Per the germline V gene, CDR1 is SGHTA and CDR2 is FQGNSA. V lost 11 bases to trimming and J lost 7 bases; unmatched junction nucleotides: 17. This CDR3 is 15 amino acids long. CDR3 DNA: TGTGCCTGGAGTCTCCGGGACAGGGTTACGGTTGAAGCTTTCTTT. Protein: CAWSLRDRVTVEAFF.